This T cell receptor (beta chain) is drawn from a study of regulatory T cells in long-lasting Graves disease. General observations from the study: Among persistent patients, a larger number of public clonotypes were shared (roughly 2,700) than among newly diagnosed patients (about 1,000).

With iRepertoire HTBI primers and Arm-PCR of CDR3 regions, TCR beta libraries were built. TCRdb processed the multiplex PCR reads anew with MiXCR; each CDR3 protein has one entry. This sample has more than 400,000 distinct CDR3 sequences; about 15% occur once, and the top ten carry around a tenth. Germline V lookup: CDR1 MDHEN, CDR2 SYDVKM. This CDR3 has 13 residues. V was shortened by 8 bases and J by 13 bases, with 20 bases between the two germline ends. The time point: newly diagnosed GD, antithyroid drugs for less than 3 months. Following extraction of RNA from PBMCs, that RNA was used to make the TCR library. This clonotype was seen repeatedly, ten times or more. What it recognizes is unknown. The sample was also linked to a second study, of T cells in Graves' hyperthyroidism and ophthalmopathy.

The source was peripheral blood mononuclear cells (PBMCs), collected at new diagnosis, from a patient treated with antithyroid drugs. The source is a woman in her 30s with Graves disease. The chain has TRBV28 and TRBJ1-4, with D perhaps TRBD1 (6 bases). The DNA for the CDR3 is TGTGCCAGCGGCGTGACAGGACTGGGGAGACTGTTTTTT. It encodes CASGVTGLGRLFF.